This T cell receptor beta chain was identified during a study of blood T cells in healthy people across ages. In the study overall: Using template switching, researchers captured about one barcoded beta molecule for each two T cells.

Through a sample-barcoded 5' primer and a J-beta primer mix, a second PCR was run for roughly 6 to 11 cycles. Researchers report that a template-switch adaptor with 12 random nucleotides tagged each cDNA molecule. Each CDR3 protein is one row after TCRdb ran MiXCR on the 5' RACE reads. The data hold 730,000 or so distinct CDR3 sequences, with 35% to 45% observed a single time. This CDR3 is built from 15 residues. CDR1 SGHVS and CDR2 FNYEAQ come from the germline V gene. V gave up 5 bases and J gave up 5 bases, with 18 bases separating them. In its sample, this clonotype was seen a few times. Sample: blood. This chain joins TRBV7-6 and TRBJ2-5; D is perhaps TRBD1 (5 bases). This clonotype was sampled from a woman in her sixties or seventies in good health. The CDR3 coding sequence is TGTGCCAGCAGCCGGCAAGGCAATGCAGGGGAGACCCAGTACTTC. Amino acid sequence: CASSRQGNAGETQYF.